The following is a T cell receptor beta chain sequence with its context. This entry is derived from a study of blood T cell repertoires in COVID-19. Profiling relied on immunoSEQ multiplex PCR, and the TCRdb table lists in-frame clones only, not all of them. Here the sample spans about 64,000 clones, around 83% being singletons. The sequencing sample was made of peripheral blood. The receptor was derived from a woman aged 55-70 years with acute or convalescent COVID-19.

The chain's CDR3 is CASSLQMNTEAFF. CDR3 sequence (DNA): TGTGCCAGCAGCTTACAAATGAACACTGAAGCTTTCTTT. The chain links TRBV11-2 to TRBJ1-1; D gene uncertain. The CDR3 is made up of 13 amino acids. In germline, CDR1 is SGHAT, CDR2 FQNNGV. V was cut by 2 bases and J by 0 bases, with 4 bases left in between.